The 27 T cell receptor beta chains given below trace back to one sample, sequenced in a study of cytomegalovirus exposure and HLA in healthy donors. Primers included in the PCR were 60 Vbeta and 13 Jbeta primers. Assay: immunoSEQ multiplex PCR; the TCRdb copy retains only in-frame clones and omits some. The profile covers approximately 190,000 clones, with approximately 70% appearing a single time and 2.6% taken by the ten largest. The sample was PBMCs. All receptors derive from a man aged 40-49 years in good health and CMV-seropositive.

V gene TRBV21-1 combines with J gene TRBJ2-2; no check of the table's D call, TRBD1, against the DNA was made. TRBV21-1 constitutes a pseudogene. CDR3 length: 15 residues. In DNA, the CDR3 is TGTGCCAGCAGCAAACAGGGGGCGAACACCGGGGAGCTGTTTTTT. Protein product: CASSKQGANTGELFF.

The chain carries TRBV7-2 and TRBJ2-3, with D unresolved. CDR3 length: 15 residues. Germline CDR1 reads SGHTA; CDR2 reads FQGNSA. The V gene lost 1 base and the J gene lost 0 bases, with 8 bases spanning the gap. In DNA, the CDR3 is TGTGCCAGCAGCTTAGTAGAAGCTAGCACAGATACGCAGTATTTT. Its translation: CASSLVEASTDTQYF.

This clone was detected once. The genes are TRBV11-3 and TRBJ2-7; a possible D gene is TRBD2 (5 bases). V gave up 10 bases and J gave up 3 bases, with 13 bases separating them. Germline V CDR1 and CDR2: SGHNT, YENEEA. The CDR3 covers 12 residues. In DNA form, the CDR3 reads TGTGCCACCCGCAACGGAGGCTACGAGCAGTACTTC. Its translation is CATRNGGYEQYF.

The chain is built from TRBV5-1 and TRBJ2-5, with TRBD1 matching over 8 bases. There are 13 residues in the CDR3. Germline lookup yields CDR1 SGHRS and CDR2 YFSETQ. The V gene end was trimmed by 5 bases and the J gene end by 5 bases; junction bases not matched to a gene: 5. CDR3 DNA sequence: TGCGCCAGCAGGGGCAGGGGGCTGGAGACCCAGTACTTC. Protein sequence: CASRGRGLETQYF. The full variable domain, in which reference TRBV5-1 and TRBJ2-5 provide the parts outside the CDR3, is KAGVTQTPRYLIKTRGQQVTLSCSPISGHRSVSWYQQTPGQGLQFLFEYFSETQRNKGNFPGRFSGRQFSNSRSEMNVSTLELGDSALYLCASRGRGLETQYFGPGTRLLVL.

The rearrangement joins TRBV7-8 to TRBJ1-2; TRBD1 matches at 9 bases. The CDR3 sequence is 13 residues long. J gave up 12 bases and V 1 base, and 6 bases lay outside the gene matches. Per the germline V gene, CDR1 is SGHVS and CDR2 is FQNEAQ. The CDR3 is CASSLEGDRVNTF. The CDR3 coding sequence is TGTGCCAGCAGCTTAGAGGGGGACAGGGTTAACACCTTC.

The chain combines TRBV28 with TRBJ2-4; 8 bases agree with TRBD1. The ends lost 8 bases at V and 0 bases at J; junction bases unmatched: 6. This CDR3 comprises 15 residues. Germline loops: CDR1 MDHEN, CDR2 SYDVKM. CDR3 amino acids: CASWGQDVAKNIQYF. CDR3 bases: TGTGCCAGCTGGGGACAGGACGTAGCCAAAAACATTCAGTACTTC.

The chain has TRBV7-2 and TRBJ2-2; 10 bases map to TRBD2. J gave up 2 bases and V 4 bases, and 4 bases lay outside the gene matches. Germline CDR1 is SGHTA and CDR2 is FQGNSA. The CDR3 spans 16 residues. CDR3 loop: CASSSRTSGNTGELFF. The CDR3 nucleotides read TGTGCCAGCAGCTCCCGGACTAGCGGAAACACCGGGGAGCTGTTTTTT.

The chain's CDR3 is CASSLGGGLYEQYF. In nucleotides, the CDR3 is TGCGCCAGCAGCTTGGGAGGGGGCCTCTACGAGCAGTACTTC. The rearrangement joins TRBV5-1 to TRBJ2-7, with TRBD1 matching over 7 bases. The CDR3 sequence is 14 residues long. The junction had 3 bases not matched to a gene; V was cut back by 0 bases and J by 3 bases. Per the germline V gene, CDR1 is SGHRS and CDR2 is YFSETQ.

This clone showed up just a few times. The V gene is TRBV2, the J gene TRBJ1-4, with D possibly matching TRBD1 (5 bases). This CDR3 spans 15 amino acids. CDR1 SNHLY and CDR2 FYNNEI come from the germline V gene. With 4 bases removed from V and 3 bases from J, the gap between germline ends came to 12 bases. CDR3 protein: CASSASGIPNEKLFF. CDR3 sequence (DNA): TGTGCCAGCAGTGCTTCAGGGATTCCTAATGAAAAACTGTTTTTT.

The chain employs TRBV29-1 and TRBJ1-1; D is uncertain. Looked up from germline, CDR1 is SQVTM and CDR2 is ANQGSEA. Trimming removed 3 bases at V and 1 base at J, with 9 bases between. The CDR3 runs to 13 residues. In DNA, the CDR3 is TGCAGCGTTGAGCCTTCACAGAACACTGAAGCTTTCTTT. Encoded protein: CSVEPSQNTEAFF. Variable domain in full (rest from reference TRBV29-1 and TRBJ1-1): SAVISQKPSRDICQRGTSLTIQCQVDSQVTMMFWYRQQPGQSLTLIATANQGSEATYESGFVIDKFPISRPNLTFSTLTVSNMSPEDSSIYLCSVEPSQNTEAFFGQGTRLTVV.

The genes are TRBV29-1 and TRBJ2-7; a possible D gene is TRBD1 (6 bases). The CDR3 length is 14 residues. V dropped 6 bases and J dropped 0 bases, with 15 bases sitting between them. CDR1 is SQVTM, CDR2 ANQGSEA, per germline. The chain's CDR3 is CSVLTGTPSYEQYF. The CDR3 DNA sequence: TGCAGCGTACTGACAGGAACCCCCTCCTACGAGCAGTACTTC.

The chain recombines TRBV19 with TRBJ2-3, with D perhaps matching TRBD2 (5 bases). CDR1 and CDR2 from the germline V gene are LNHDA and SQIVND (reference sequence). V was shortened by 1 base and J by 3 bases, with 11 bases between the two germline ends. The CDR3 covers 15 residues. The CDR3 reads CASSIGGFSTDTQYF. In DNA, the CDR3 is TGTGCCAGTAGTATAGGCGGGTTCTCAACAGATACGCAGTATTTT. Filled out from reference TRBV19 and TRBJ2-3, the complete variable domain reads DGGITQSPKYLFRKEGQNVTLSCEQNLNHDAMYWYRQDPGQGLRLIYYSQIVNDFQKGDIAEGYSVSREKKESFPLTVTSAQKNPTAFYLCASSIGGFSTDTQYFGPGTRLTVL.

The rearrangement links TRBV18 to TRBJ2-2; D is unclear. CDR3 size: 15 residues. Germline loops: CDR1 KGHSH, CDR2 LQKENI. V was trimmed by 2 bases and J by 4 bases, leaving 11 bases between them. CDR3 sequence (DNA): TGTGCCAGCTCACCAAAATCCGGTGGCACCGGGGAGCTGTTTTTT. Its translation: CASSPKSGGTGELFF. The entire variable domain, with the rest obtained from reference TRBV18 and TRBJ2-2, is as follows: NAGVMQNPRHLVRRRGQEARLRCSPMKGHSHVYWYRQLPEEGLKFMVYLQKENIIDESGMPKERFSAEFPKEGPSILRIQQVVRGDSAAYFCASSPKSGGTGELFFGEGSRLTVL.

The V call is TRBV6-1, the J call TRBJ1-6; no clear D. The germline CDR1 and CDR2 sequences are MNHNS and SASEGT. V was trimmed by 2 bases and J by 5 bases, leaving 25 bases between them. This CDR3 is built from 20 residues. The CDR3 nucleotides read TGTGCCAGCAGTGAATCTCTCTGGAGGGTTGGTAATTCGGATAATTCACCCCTCCACTTT. This encodes CASSESLWRVGNSDNSPLHF.

The chain recombines TRBV5-1 with TRBJ1-4, with D possibly matching TRBD1 (6 bases). The CDR3 is 15 residues long. CDR1 and CDR2 from the germline V gene are SGHRS and YFSETQ. Trimming removed 1 base at V and 7 bases at J, with 14 bases between. The CDR3 reads CASSLYSGVGEKLFF. The CDR3 DNA sequence: TGCGCCAGCAGCTTGTATTCAGGGGTTGGTGAAAAACTGTTTTTT.

This clone occurred a few times. The CDR3 region has the DNA TGTGCCAGTACAGCGGCGAACACTGAAGCTTTCTTT. This translates into CASTAANTEAFF. The V gene is TRBV19, the J gene TRBJ1-1; no clear D. The V gene lost 7 bases and the J gene lost 1 base, with 7 bases spanning the gap. The CDR3 covers 12 residues. Germline-derived CDR1 and CDR2 are LNHDA and SQIVND (reference sequence). Full variable domain (missing parts from reference TRBV19 and TRBJ1-1): DGGITQSPKYLFRKEGQNVTLSCEQNLNHDAMYWYRQDPGQGLRLIYYSQIVNDFQKGDIAEGYSVSREKKESFPLTVTSAQKNPTAFYLCASTAANTEAFFGQGTRLTVV.

J is TRBJ1-5 and V is TRBV19; no definite D call. Trimming removed 10 bases from V and 0 bases from J, with 7 bases in between. The CDR3 loop spans 12 amino acids. Germline values: CDR1 LNHDA, CDR2 SQIVND (reference sequence). The CDR3 protein is CATAGSNQPQHF. CDR3 in DNA: TGTGCCACGGCGGGTAGCAATCAGCCCCAGCATTTT. Full variable domain (remainder filled in from reference TRBV19 and TRBJ1-5): DGGITQSPKYLFRKEGQNVTLSCEQNLNHDAMYWYRQDPGQGLRLIYYSQIVNDFQKGDIAEGYSVSREKKESFPLTVTSAQKNPTAFYLCATAGSNQPQHFGDGTRLSIL.

This clone was observed a few times. This rearrangement joins TRBV4-1 to TRBJ2-5, with 8 positions matching TRBD1. The last part of the DNA fits TRBJ2-7 better; the J call may be wrong. The CDR3 contains 15 residues. Germline CDR1 reads MGHRA; CDR2 reads YSYEKL. This CDR3 reads CASSHPGQATYEQYF. The CDR3 DNA reads TGCGCCAGCAGCCACCCGGGACAGGCAACCTACGAGCAGTACTTC.

The V call is TRBV2, the J call TRBJ2-2; weak D call: TRBD1 (5 bases). This CDR3 has 13 residues. Deletions cut 6 bases from V and 5 bases from J, with 10 bases between. CDR1 and CDR2 (germline): SNHLY, FYNNEI. The CDR3 is CASRGRETGELFF. In nucleotides, the CDR3 is TGTGCCAGCAGGGGCAGGGAAACCGGGGAGCTGTTTTTT.

The chain carries TRBV23-1 and TRBJ2-7, with D perhaps TRBD2 (5 bases). TRBV23-1 is identified as an open reading frame with a role that is uncertain. Trimming pared 1 base from V and 3 bases from J, leaving 16 bases between. The length of the CDR3 is 16 residues. CDR3: CASSQLITRGDYEQYF. The CDR3 DNA reads TGCGCCAGCAGTCAATTAATAACCCGGGGAGACTACGAGCAGTACTTC.

The V call is TRBV2, the J call TRBJ2-1; weak D call: TRBD2 (5 bases). Trimming shortened V by 10 bases and J by 0 bases, and 19 bases separated the two germline ends. The CDR3 has 16 residues. Germline CDR1 and CDR2: SNHLY and FYNNEI. This CDR3 is CATPPGYSSSYNEQFF. CDR3 in DNA: TGTGCCACCCCCCCGGGGTACTCGAGCTCCTACAATGAGCAGTTCTTC.

The CDR3 coding sequence is TGTGCCAGCAGCCCCCGACAGGGTTTCTCCTACGAGCAGTACTTC. Protein: CASSPRQGFSYEQYF. The chain carries TRBV5-5 and TRBJ2-7; 7 nucleotides line up with TRBD1. The CDR3 contains 15 residues. CDR1 is SGHKS, CDR2 YYEKEE, per germline (reference sequence). V lost 4 bases, J lost 0 bases, and 7 bases stayed unmatched. Supplemented by reference TRBV5-5 and TRBJ2-7, the full variable domain reads DAGVTQSPTHLIKTRGQQVTLRCSPISGHKSVSWYQQVLGQGPQFIFQYYEKEERGRGNFPDRFSARQFPNYSSELNVNALLLGDSALYLCASSPRQGFSYEQYFGPGTRLTVT.

There are a few counts of this clone. The V gene is TRBV7-8, the J gene TRBJ1-2, with 8 bases aligning to TRBD1. Germline assignment: CDR1 SGHVS and CDR2 FQNEAQ. The V gene end was trimmed by 5 bases and the J gene end by 4 bases; junction bases not matched to a gene: 12. The CDR3 extends over 16 amino acids. The CDR3 loop is CASSPRAGGSPYGYTF. CDR3 nucleotides: TGTGCCAGCAGCCCTAGGGCAGGGGGCTCCCCCTATGGCTACACCTTC.

The V gene is TRBV7-6, the J gene TRBJ2-3, with 14 positions matching TRBD2. With V trimmed by 8 bases and J by 2 bases, 6 bases remained unmatched. The CDR3 consists of 16 residues. CDR1 is SGHVS and CDR2 is FNYEAQ in the germline V gene. DNA of the CDR3: TGTGCCAGCGGCGGACTAGCGGGGGGACACACAGATACGCAGTATTTT. It encodes CASGGLAGGHTDTQYF.

This chain uses TRBV6-1 with TRBJ2-3; TRBD1 is a possible D gene (7 bases). V dropped 6 bases and J dropped 1 base, with 11 bases sitting between them. Germline-derived CDR1 and CDR2 are MNHNS and SASEGT. The CDR3 runs 14 residues. CDR3 amino acids: CASRPRGGTDTQYF. CDR3 in DNA: TGTGCCAGCAGGCCCAGGGGGGGCACAGATACGCAGTATTTT.

This chain joins TRBV7-9 and TRBJ2-6; D uncertain. This CDR3 contains 14 residues. In germline, CDR1 is SEHNR, CDR2 FQNEAQ (reference sequence). V lost 4 bases and J 0 bases, leaving 4 bases between the germline ends. The CDR3 sequence is CASSSSSGANVLTF. CDR3 bases: TGTGCCAGCAGCTCTAGCTCTGGGGCCAACGTCCTGACTTTC. The full variable domain, completed using reference TRBV7-9 and TRBJ2-6, is DTGVSQNPRHKITKRGQNVTFRCDPISEHNRLYWYRQTLGQGPEFLTYFQNEAQLEKSRLLSDRFSAERPKGSFSTLEIQRTEQGDSAMYLCASSSSSGANVLTFGAGSRLTVL.

The chain joins TRBV28 to TRBJ1-6; D not resolved. Trimming took off 5 bases at V and 10 bases at J, with 18 bases between the two ends. There are 15 residues in the CDR3. CDR1 is MDHEN and CDR2 is SYDVKM in the germline V gene. Here the CDR3 DNA reads TGTGCCAGCAGTCCCCCCACGGGTCTTGAATCACCCCTCCACTTT. Amino acid sequence: CASSPPTGLESPLHF.